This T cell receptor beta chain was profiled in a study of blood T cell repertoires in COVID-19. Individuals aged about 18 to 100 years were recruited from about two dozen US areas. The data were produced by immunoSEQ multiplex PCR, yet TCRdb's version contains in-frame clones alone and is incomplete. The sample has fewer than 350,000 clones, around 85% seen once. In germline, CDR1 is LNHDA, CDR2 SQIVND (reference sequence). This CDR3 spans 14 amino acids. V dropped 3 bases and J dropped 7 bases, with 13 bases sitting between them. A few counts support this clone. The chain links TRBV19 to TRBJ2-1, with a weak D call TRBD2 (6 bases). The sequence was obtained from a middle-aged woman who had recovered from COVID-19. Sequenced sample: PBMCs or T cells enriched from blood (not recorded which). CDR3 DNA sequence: TGTGCCAGTAGTATTCAGCGGGCATCGAATGAGCAGTTCTTC. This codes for CASSIQRASNEQFF. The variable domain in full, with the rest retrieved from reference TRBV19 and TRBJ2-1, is DGGITQSPKYLFRKEGQNVTLSCEQNLNHDAMYWYRQDPGQGLRLIYYSQIVNDFQKGDIAEGYSVSREKKESFPLTVTSAQKNPTAFYLCASSIQRASNEQFFGPGTRLTVL.